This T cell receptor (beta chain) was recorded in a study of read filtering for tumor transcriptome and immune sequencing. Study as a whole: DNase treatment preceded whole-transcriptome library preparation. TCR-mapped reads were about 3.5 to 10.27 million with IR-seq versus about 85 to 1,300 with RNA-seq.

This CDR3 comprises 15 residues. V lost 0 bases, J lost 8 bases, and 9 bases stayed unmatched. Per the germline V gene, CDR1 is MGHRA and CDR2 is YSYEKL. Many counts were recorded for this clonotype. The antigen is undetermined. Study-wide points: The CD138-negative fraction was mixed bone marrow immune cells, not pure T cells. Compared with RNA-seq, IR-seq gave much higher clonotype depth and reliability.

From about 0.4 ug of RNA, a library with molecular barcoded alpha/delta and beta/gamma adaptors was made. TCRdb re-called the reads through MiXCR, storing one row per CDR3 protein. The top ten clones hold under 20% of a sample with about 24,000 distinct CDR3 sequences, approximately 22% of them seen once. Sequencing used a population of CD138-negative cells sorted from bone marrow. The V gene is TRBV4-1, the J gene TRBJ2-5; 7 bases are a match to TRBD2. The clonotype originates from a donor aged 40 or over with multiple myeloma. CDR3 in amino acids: CASSQEVSGPVTQYF. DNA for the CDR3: TGCGCCAGCAGCCAAGAGGTTAGCGGGCCCGTAACCCAGTACTTC.